This section outlines one T cell receptor beta chain sequence together with its context. As yet, its antigen is unknown. This entry comes from a study of T cells in Graves' hyperthyroidism and ophthalmopathy. TCR beta CDR3 sequences were amplified from RNA transcripts. HTBI primers were employed in a first-round RT-PCR of the TCR CDR3. A single record per CDR3 protein comes from TCRdb applying MiXCR to the multiplex PCR reads. The profile covers some 500,000 distinct CDR3 sequences, with about 16% appearing a single time and approximately 30% taken by the ten largest. Researchers barred patients who had uncontrolled infection, other autoimmune disease, pregnancy or lactation. Findings and caveats of the study: Stable hyperthyroidism was separated from ophthalmopathy by a model based on 13 V-J features. Progression to ophthalmopathy was predicted a median of approximately seven months early. Most expanded thyroid clonotypes above 0.001 recurred in blood.

The sample comprised blood. The source is a woman in her twenties or thirties with Graves' ophthalmopathy.

This CDR3 is CASSPHRGLVEQYF. DNA of the CDR3: TGTGCCAGCAGCCCCCACAGGGGGCTGGTCGAGCAGTACTTC. The gene calls are TRBV7-2 and TRBJ2-7; TRBD1 matches at 9 bases. This CDR3 is built from 14 residues. CDR1 is SGHTA and CDR2 is FQGNSA in the germline V gene. The V gene end was trimmed by 5 bases and the J gene end by 6 bases; junction bases not matched to a gene: 8.